A selection of T cell receptor beta chains follows, all from one sample in a study of T cell responses to AZD1222 COVID-19 vaccine. Repertoires were generated with immunoSEQ multiplex PCR, while TCRdb's copy carries only in-frame clones and drops some. The sample totals about 140,000 clones. Sequenced input: peripheral blood. These receptors were taken from an adult in good health. Each CDR3 is given with its conserved first and last residue. D genes are given only for firm matches.

j_call d_call v_call cdr3_aa cdr3_nt
TRBJ1-1 TRBD1 TRBV30 CAWRTGSTEAFF TGTGCCTGGAGGACAGGGAGTACTGAAGCTTTCTTT
TRBJ2-2 TRBD1 TRBV2 CASQGQAFTFTGELFF TGTGCCAGCCAAGGACAGGCCTTTACCTTCACCGGGGAGCTGTTTTTT
TRBJ1-3 NA TRBV19 CASSTFGFAGETSGNTIYF TGTGCCAGTAGTACCTTCGGATTCGCTGGGGAGACCTCTGGAAACACCATATATTTT
TRBJ1-2 TRBD1 TRBV5-5 CASSLMGQGAGGYTF TGTGCCAGCAGCTTGATGGGACAGGGGGCTGGGGGCTACACCTTC
TRBJ1-1 TRBD1 TRBV18 CASSPLKQGARPARGSSEAFF TGTGCCAGCTCACCACTAAAACAGGGGGCGCGGCCGGCGCGCGGGTCCTCTGAAGCTTTCTTT
TRBJ2-3 NA TRBV5-1 CASSLEGEAYTQYF TGCGCCAGCAGCTTGGAGGGTGAGGCGTATACGCAGTATTTT
TRBJ1-6 NA TRBV5-6 CASSGIGEGADSPLHF TGTGCCAGCAGCGGAATAGGGGAGGGAGCGGATTCACCCCTCCACTTT
TRBJ2-3 TRBD2 TRBV5-1 CASSPSGGETDTQYF TGCGCCAGCAGTCCTAGCGGGGGGGAGACAGATACGCAGTATTTT
TRBJ2-5 NA TRBV14 CASSQGLKETQYF TGTGCCAGCAGCCAAGGGCTGAAAGAGACCCAGTACTTC
TRBJ2-5 NA TRBV12-3/TRBV12-4 CASSRSLAETQYF TGTGCCAGCAGTCGGTCTTTGGCCGAGACCCAGTACTTC
TRBJ2-7 NA TRBV28 CASTPRDVHYEQYF TGTGCCAGCACCCCTCGGGACGTCCACTACGAGCAGTACTTC
TRBJ1-2 TRBD1 TRBV10-2 CASMDRAQGERGYTF TGCGCCAGCATGGACCGCGCCCAGGGGGAGCGTGGCTACACCTTC
TRBJ1-2 TRBD1 TRBV15 CATSRDREPGQGPYGYTF TGTGCCACCAGCAGAGATAGGGAACCGGGACAGGGACCCTATGGCTACACCTTC
TRBJ1-4 NA TRBV10-3 CATGDGRGVTNEKLFF TGTGCCACAGGGGACGGACGGGGAGTCACTAATGAAAAACTGTTTTTT
TRBJ2-2 NA TRBV6-5 CASSYSGGLGTGELFF TGTGCCAGCAGTTACTCGGGGGGGCTTGGGACCGGGGAGCTGTTTTTT
TRBJ2-2 TRBD1 TRBV7-9 CASSRTRGQGTGELFF TGTGCCAGCAGCCGTACTCGGGGACAGGGCACCGGGGAGCTGTTTTTT
TRBJ2-2 NA TRBV7-2 CASRTGRSGELFF TGTGCCAGCAGAACAGGGCGCTCCGGGGAGCTGTTTTTT
TRBJ1-1 NA TRBV3-1/TRBV3-2 CASSSGHRSEAFF TGTGCCAGCAGCTCAGGCCACCGGAGTGAAGCTTTCTTT
TRBJ1-2 NA TRBV2 CASSKDGNYGYTF TGTGCCAGCAGTAAGGACGGGAACTATGGCTACACCTTC
TRBJ1-4 TRBD1 TRBV18 CASSLDRGNEKLFF TGTGCCAGCTCACTGGACAGGGGGAATGAAAAACTGTTTTTT
TRBJ2-7 NA TRBV3-1/TRBV3-2 CASSRGYEQYF TGTGCCAGCAGCCGGGGCTACGAGCAGTACTTC
TRBJ1-6 TRBD1 TRBV6-2/TRBV6-3 CASSYGTVDSPLHF TGTGCCAGCAGTTACGGGACAGTCGATTCACCCCTCCACTTT
TRBJ2-1 NA TRBV7-2 CASSFTRDNEQFF TGTGCCAGCAGCTTCACCCGGGATAATGAGCAGTTCTTC
TRBJ1-1 NA TRBV5-4 CASSPQAPVAEAFF TGTGCCAGCAGCCCCCAGGCGCCGGTAGCTGAAGCTTTCTTT
TRBJ2-5 TRBD2 TRBV6-5 CASSYTSGGQETQYF TGTGCCAGCAGTTACACTAGCGGGGGGCAAGAGACCCAGTACTTC
TRBJ1-2 NA TRBV28 CASSGSNFGGYTF TGTGCCAGCAGTGGCAGTAACTTCGGCGGCTACACCTTC
TRBJ2-1 TRBD2 TRBV19 CASTQRGVFNEQFF TGTGCCAGTACCCAGCGGGGGGTATTCAATGAGCAGTTCTTC
TRBJ1-6 NA TRBV18 CASSRQEYNSPLHF TGTGCCAGCTCACGACAGGAGTATAATTCACCCCTCCACTTT
TRBJ2-3 NA TRBV11-2 CASSSRQITDTQYF TGTGCCAGCAGCTCCAGACAAATCACAGATACGCAGTATTTT
TRBJ2-1 TRBD1 TRBV15 CATSSRTGKYNEQFF TGTGCCACCAGCAGTAGGACAGGAAAATACAATGAGCAGTTCTTC
TRBJ1-6 TRBD1 TRBV7-2 CASSLAGTGNNSPLHF TGTGCCAGCAGCTTAGCCGGGACAGGGAATAATTCACCCCTCCACTTT
TRBJ2-3 NA TRBV3-1/TRBV3-2 CASSQGKWADTQYF TGTGCCAGCAGCCAAGGGAAGTGGGCAGATACGCAGTATTTT
TRBJ2-2 NA TRBV19 CASEAAGRNTGELFF TGTGCCAGTGAGGCCGCGGGGAGAAACACCGGGGAGCTGTTTTTT
TRBJ2-1 NA TRBV7-3 CASRYRASYNEQFF TGTGCCAGCAGATATCGGGCTTCCTACAATGAGCAGTTCTTC
TRBJ1-2 NA TRBV4-3 CASSPRDGNYGYTF TGCGCCAGCAGCCCCCGCGACGGAAACTATGGCTACACCTTC
TRBJ1-1 TRBD1 TRBV5-6 CASSRQGLGNTEAFF TGTGCCAGCAGTAGACAGGGTCTTGGGAACACTGAAGCTTTCTTT
TRBJ2-3 NA TRBV6-6 CASRRLVTDTQYF TGTGCCAGCAGAAGACTAGTCACAGATACGCAGTATTTT
TRBJ1-2 NA TRBV3-1/TRBV3-2 CASSQEFGVMYGYTF TGTGCCAGCAGCCAAGAGTTCGGCGTCATGTATGGCTACACCTTC